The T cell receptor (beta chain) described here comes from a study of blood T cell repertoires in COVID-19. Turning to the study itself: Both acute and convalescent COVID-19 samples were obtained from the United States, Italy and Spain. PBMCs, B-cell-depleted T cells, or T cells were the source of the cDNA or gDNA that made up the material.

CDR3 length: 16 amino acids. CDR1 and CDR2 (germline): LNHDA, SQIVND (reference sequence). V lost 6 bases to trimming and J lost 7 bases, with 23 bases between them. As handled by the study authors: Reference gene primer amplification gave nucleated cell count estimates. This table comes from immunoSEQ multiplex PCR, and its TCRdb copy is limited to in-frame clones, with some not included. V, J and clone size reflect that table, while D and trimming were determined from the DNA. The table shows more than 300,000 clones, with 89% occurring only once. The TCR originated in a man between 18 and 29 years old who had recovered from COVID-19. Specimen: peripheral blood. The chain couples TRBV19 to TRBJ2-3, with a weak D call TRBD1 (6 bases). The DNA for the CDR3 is TGTGCCAGTAGCAACCCGGGACAATACAGAGAGAATACGCAGTATTTT. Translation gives CASSNPGQYRENTQYF.